The TCR beta chain described here comes from a study of early T cells in non-severe SARS-CoV-2 infection. The germline gives CDR1 MGHRA, CDR2 YSYEKL. V was cut by 4 bases and J by 9 bases, with 18 bases left in between. This CDR3 has 15 amino acids. MiXCR, run by TCRdb on the 5' RACE reads, gives a single entry per CDR3 protein. There are fewer than 130,000 distinct CDR3 sequences in the sample; 10% to 15% occur only once, and around 3.7% lies in the top ten. This clonotype has only a few counts. The sample here was whole blood, taken at baseline. The rearrangement links TRBV4-1 to TRBJ2-2, with D perhaps TRBD1 or TRBD2 (6 bases each). This clonotype originated in an adult who was a healthcare worker with PCR-confirmed SARS-CoV-2 infection or an uninfected control (not recorded which). CDR3 sequence (DNA): TGCGCCAGCAGCCCTCTCGCGGGACAACGAAGGGAGCTGTTTTTT. It yields the protein CASSPLAGQRRELFF.